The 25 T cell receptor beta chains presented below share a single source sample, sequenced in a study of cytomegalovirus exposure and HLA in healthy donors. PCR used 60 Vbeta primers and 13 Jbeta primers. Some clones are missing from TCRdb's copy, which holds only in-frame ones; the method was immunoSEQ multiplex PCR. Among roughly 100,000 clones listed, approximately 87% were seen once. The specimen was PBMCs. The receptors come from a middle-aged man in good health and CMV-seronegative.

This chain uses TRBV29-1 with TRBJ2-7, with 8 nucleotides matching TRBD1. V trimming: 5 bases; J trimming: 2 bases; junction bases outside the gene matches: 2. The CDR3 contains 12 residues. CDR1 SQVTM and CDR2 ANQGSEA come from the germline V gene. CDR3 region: CSVRDRTYEQYF. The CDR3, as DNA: TGCAGCGTTCGGGACAGGACCTACGAGCAGTACTTC.

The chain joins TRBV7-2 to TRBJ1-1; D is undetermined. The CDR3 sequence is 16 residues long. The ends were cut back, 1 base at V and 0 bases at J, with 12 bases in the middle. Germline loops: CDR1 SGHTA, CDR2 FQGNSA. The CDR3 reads CASSLVLYSMNTEAFF. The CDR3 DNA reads TGTGCCAGCAGCTTAGTTCTCTACAGCATGAACACTGAAGCTTTCTTT.

Here the CDR3 DNA reads TGTGCCAGCTCACCAGAACCCCCGCGGGGGGGCATAAATGAGCAGTTCTTC. It is translated as CASSPEPPRGGINEQFF. The J gene is TRBJ2-1, the V gene TRBV18, with 9 nucleotides matching TRBD2. Germline V gene lookup returns CDR1 KGHSH and CDR2 LQKENI. The J segment lost 7 bases and the V segment lost 2 bases, leaving 12 bases of the junction unmatched. The CDR3 length is 17 residues.

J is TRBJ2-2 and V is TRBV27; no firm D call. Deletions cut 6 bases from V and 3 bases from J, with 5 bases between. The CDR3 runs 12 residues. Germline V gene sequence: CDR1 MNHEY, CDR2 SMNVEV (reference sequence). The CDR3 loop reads CASSGYTGELFF. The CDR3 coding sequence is TGTGCCAGCAGCGGGTACACCGGGGAGCTGTTTTTT.

In DNA form, the CDR3 reads TGTGCCGCCCTAACTAGCGGTAGCACAGATACGCAGTATTTT. Amino acids: CAALTSGSTDTQYF. The chain carries TRBV2 and TRBJ2-3; 8 nucleotides agree with TRBD2. This CDR3 contains 14 residues. Germline trimming cut 11 bases from V and 0 bases from J; bases unmatched to any gene: 7. Germline V gene lookup returns CDR1 SNHLY and CDR2 FYNNEI.

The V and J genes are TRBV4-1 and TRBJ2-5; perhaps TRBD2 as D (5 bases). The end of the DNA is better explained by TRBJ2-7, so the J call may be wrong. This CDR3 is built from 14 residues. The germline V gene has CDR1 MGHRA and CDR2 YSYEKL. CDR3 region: CASSQPGISYEQYF. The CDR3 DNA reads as TGCGCCAGCAGCCAGCCGGGAATCTCCTACGAGCAGTACTTC.

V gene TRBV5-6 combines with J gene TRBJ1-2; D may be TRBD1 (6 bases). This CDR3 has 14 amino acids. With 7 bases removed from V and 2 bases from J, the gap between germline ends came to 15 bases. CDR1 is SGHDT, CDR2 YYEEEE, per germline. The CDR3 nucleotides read TGTGCCAGCCGAGTTCGGGGGGCGAACTATGGCTACACCTTC. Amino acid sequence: CASRVRGANYGYTF.

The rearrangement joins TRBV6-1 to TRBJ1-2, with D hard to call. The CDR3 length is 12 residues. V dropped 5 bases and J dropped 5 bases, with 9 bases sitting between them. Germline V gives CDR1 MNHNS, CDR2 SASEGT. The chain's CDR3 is CASSPREYGYTF. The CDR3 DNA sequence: TGTGCCAGCAGTCCCCGGGAGTATGGCTACACCTTC.

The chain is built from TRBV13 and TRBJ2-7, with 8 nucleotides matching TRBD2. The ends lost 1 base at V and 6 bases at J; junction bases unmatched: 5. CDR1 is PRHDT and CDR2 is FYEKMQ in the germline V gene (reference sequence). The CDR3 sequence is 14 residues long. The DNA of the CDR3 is TGTGCCAGCAGCTTAGCGGGAGGGGAAGGCGAGCAGTACTTC. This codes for CASSLAGGEGEQYF. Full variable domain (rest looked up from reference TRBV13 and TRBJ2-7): AAGVIQSPRHLIKEKRETATLKCYPIPRHDTVYWYQQGPGQDPQFLISFYEKMQSDKGSIPDRFSAQQFSDYHSELNMSSLELGDSALYFCASSLAGGEGEQYFGPGTRLTVT.

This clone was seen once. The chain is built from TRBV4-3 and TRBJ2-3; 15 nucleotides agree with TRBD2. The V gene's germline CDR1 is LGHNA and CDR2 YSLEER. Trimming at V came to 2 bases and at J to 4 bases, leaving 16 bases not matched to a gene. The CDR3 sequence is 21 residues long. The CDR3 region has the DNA TGCGCCAGCAGCCAACCCACTCCGGCGATGGGACTAGCGGGGGGCGCAGATACGCAGTATTTT. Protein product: CASSQPTPAMGLAGGADTQYF.

The DNA of the CDR3 is TGTGCCAGCAGCTTAGACAGGGTGTCCGGAAACACCATATATTTT. Translation gives CASSLDRVSGNTIYF. The chain recombines TRBV11-2 with TRBJ1-3; possible D gene TRBD1, 5 bases. The V end lost 0 bases, the J end lost 4 bases, and 10 bases lay between the germline ends. CDR1 is SGHAT and CDR2 is FQNNGV in the germline V gene. This CDR3 region has 15 residues.

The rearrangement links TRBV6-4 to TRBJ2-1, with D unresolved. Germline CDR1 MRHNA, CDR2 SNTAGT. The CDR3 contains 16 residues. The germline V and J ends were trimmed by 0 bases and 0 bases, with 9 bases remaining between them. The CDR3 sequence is CASSDSGESSYNEQFF. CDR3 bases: TGTGCCAGCAGTGACTCTGGTGAGAGCTCCTACAATGAGCAGTTCTTC.

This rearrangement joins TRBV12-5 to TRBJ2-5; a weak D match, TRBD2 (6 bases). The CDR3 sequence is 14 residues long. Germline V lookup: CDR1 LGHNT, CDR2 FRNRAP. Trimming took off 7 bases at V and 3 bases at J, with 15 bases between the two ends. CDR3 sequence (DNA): TGTGCTAGTGCTCAAGGGACTGCCGAAGAGACCCAGTACTTC. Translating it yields CASAQGTAEETQYF.

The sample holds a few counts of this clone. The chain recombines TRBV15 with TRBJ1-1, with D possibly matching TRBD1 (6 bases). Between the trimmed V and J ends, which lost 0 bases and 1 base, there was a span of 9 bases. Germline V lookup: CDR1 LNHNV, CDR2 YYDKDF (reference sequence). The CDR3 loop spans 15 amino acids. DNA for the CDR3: TGTGCCACCAGCAGAGAAGCAGGGGAGAACACTGAAGCTTTCTTT. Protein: CATSREAGENTEAFF.

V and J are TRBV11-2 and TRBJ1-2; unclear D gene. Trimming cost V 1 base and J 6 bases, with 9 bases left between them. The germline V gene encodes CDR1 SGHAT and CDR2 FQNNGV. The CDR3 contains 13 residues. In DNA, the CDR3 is TGTGCCAGCAGCTTAGGTGGCGGGAATGGCTACACCTTC. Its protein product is CASSLGGGNGYTF. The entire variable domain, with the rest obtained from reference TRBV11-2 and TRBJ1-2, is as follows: EAGVAQSPRYKIIEKRQSVAFWCNPISGHATLYWYQQILGQGPKLLIQFQNNGVVDDSQLPKDRFSAERLKGVDSTLKIQPAKLEDSAVYLCASSLGGGNGYTFGSGTRLTVV.

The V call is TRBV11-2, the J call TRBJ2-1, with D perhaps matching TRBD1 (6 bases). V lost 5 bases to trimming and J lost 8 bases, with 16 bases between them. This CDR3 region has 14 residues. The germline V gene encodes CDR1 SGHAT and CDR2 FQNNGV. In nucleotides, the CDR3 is TGTGCCAGCAGCACCCGGACGCGACAGGATGAGCAGTTCTTC. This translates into CASSTRTRQDEQFF.

The CDR3 nucleotides are TGTGCCAGCACCCGGGACAGTAACACTGAAGCTTTCTTT. Translation gives CASTRDSNTEAFF. This rearrangement joins TRBV2 to TRBJ1-1; 7 nucleotides match TRBD1. The CDR3 is 13 residues long. The germline CDR1 and CDR2 sequences are SNHLY and FYNNEI. The V gene end was trimmed by 7 bases and the J gene end by 2 bases; junction bases not matched to a gene: 4.

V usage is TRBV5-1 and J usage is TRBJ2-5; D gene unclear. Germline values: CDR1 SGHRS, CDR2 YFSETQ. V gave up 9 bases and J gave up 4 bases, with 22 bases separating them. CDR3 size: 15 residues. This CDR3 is CAIPILPSSPETQYF. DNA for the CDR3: TGCGCCATCCCCATCCTCCCATCTAGTCCAGAGACCCAGTACTTC.

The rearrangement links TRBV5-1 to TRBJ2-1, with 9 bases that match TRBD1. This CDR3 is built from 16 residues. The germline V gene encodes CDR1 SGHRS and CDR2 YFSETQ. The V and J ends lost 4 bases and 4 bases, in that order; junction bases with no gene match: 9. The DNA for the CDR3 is TGCGCCAGCAGCCTACAGGGGGCTACCCAATACAATGAGCAGTTCTTC. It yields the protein CASSLQGATQYNEQFF.

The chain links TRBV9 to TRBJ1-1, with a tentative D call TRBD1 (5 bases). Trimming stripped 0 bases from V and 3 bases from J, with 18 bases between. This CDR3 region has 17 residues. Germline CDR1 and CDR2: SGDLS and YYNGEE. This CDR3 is CASSVGLGTGGYTEAFF. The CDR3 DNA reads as TGTGCCAGCAGCGTAGGATTGGGAACAGGCGGATACACTGAAGCTTTCTTT.

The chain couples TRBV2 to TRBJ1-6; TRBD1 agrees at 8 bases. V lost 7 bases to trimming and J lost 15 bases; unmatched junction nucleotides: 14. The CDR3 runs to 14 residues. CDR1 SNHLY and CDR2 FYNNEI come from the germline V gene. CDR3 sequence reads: CASTEDREGNYLHF. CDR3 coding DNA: TGTGCCAGCACCGAGGACAGGGAGGGAAACTACCTCCACTTT.

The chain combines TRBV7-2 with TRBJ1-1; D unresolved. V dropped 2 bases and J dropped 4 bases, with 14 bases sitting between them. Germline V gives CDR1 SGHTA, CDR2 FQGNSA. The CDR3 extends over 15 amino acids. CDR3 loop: CASSLSPERGTEAFF. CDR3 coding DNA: TGTGCCAGCAGCTTAAGCCCCGAACGAGGCACTGAAGCTTTCTTT.

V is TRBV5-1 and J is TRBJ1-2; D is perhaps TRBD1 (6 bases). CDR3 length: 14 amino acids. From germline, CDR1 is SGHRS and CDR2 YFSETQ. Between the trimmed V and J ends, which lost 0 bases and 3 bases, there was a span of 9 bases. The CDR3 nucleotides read TGCGCCAGCAGCTTGGTCAGGGGTGACTATGGCTACACCTTC. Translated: CASSLVRGDYGYTF.

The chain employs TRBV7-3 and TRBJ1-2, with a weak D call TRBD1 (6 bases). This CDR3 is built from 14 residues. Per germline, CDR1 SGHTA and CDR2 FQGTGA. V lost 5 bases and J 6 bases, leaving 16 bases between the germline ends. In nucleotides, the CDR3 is TGTGCCAGCAGCGAAAGCAGGGGAGGGGATGGCTACACCTTC. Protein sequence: CASSESRGGDGYTF.

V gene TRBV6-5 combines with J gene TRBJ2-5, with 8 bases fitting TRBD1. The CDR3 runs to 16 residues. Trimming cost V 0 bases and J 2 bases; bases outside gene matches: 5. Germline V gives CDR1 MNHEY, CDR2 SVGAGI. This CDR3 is CASSYSWDRSQETQYF. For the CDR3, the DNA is TGTGCCAGCAGTTACTCGTGGGACAGGTCGCAAGAGACCCAGTACTTC.